Below, 28 T cell receptor beta chains from the same sample are listed, as sequenced in a study of T-cell reconstitution after alpha-beta-depleted transplantation in children. Unique molecular identifiers were used in preparing the TCRbeta library. TCRdb recomputed calls from the PCR reads with MiXCR, one row per CDR3 protein. Of fewer than 550,000 distinct CDR3 sequences listed, approximately 11% are singletons. The source material was PBMCs from the stem cell graft donor, sampled from the stem cell graft. The receptors were gathered from a human donor who donated a stem cell graft to a child with acute myeloid leukemia.

The V and J genes are TRBV7-2 and TRBJ1-2; 9 bases fit TRBD1. CDR1 SGHTA and CDR2 FQGNSA come from the germline V gene. Unmatched junction bases numbered 11, after V lost 5 bases and J lost 4 bases. CDR3 size: 16 residues. The chain's CDR3 is CASSPTQGARSYGYTF. The CDR3 region has the DNA TGTGCCAGCAGCCCGACACAGGGGGCGCGGAGCTATGGCTACACCTTC.

This clonotype was seen repeatedly, ten times or more. The chain uses TRBV20-1 and TRBJ2-1, with 11 bases fitting TRBD2. The CDR3 has 14 amino acids. The J segment lost 2 bases and the V segment lost 5 bases, leaving 2 bases of the junction unmatched. Germline V gene sequence: CDR1 DFQATT, CDR2 SNEGSKA (reference sequence). CDR3: CSALAGGTYNEQFF. The CDR3 DNA sequence: TGCAGTGCTCTAGCGGGAGGTACCTACAATGAGCAGTTCTTC.

This clonotype has just a few counts. The V gene is TRBV5-6, the J gene TRBJ1-1; D may be TRBD1 (6 bases). CDR1 and CDR2 from the germline V gene are SGHDT and YYEEEE. The CDR3 spans 15 residues. Trimming took off 1 base at V and 4 bases at J, with 14 bases between the two ends. The CDR3 sequence is CASSLSGRGLTEAFF. For the CDR3, the DNA is TGTGCCAGCAGCTTGTCAGGTCGGGGGCTCACTGAAGCTTTCTTT.

In its sample, this clonotype was seen a few times. The chain is built from TRBV7-2 and TRBJ1-1; 9 bases are shared with TRBD1. Trimming removed 5 bases from V and 6 bases from J; junction bases left unmatched: 7. The germline V gene encodes CDR1 SGHTA and CDR2 FQGNSA. CDR3 size: 14 residues. Here the CDR3 reads CASSRTGGGSEAFF. DNA for the CDR3: TGTGCCAGCAGCCGAACAGGGGGCGGGTCTGAAGCTTTCTTT.

The V gene is TRBV29-1, the J gene TRBJ2-7; perhaps D is TRBD1 or TRBD2 (5 bases each). The length of the CDR3 is 13 residues. Trimming took 4 bases from V and 1 from J, leaving 11 bases between them. The germline CDR1 and CDR2 sequences are SQVTM and ANQGSEA. This chain's CDR3 is CSVVFWGSYEQYF. In DNA form, the CDR3 reads TGCAGCGTTGTTTTTTGGGGGTCCTACGAGCAGTACTTC.

The sample holds a few counts of this clonotype. V is TRBV5-4 and J is TRBJ2-3; TRBD2 aligns across 10 bases. Germline CDR1 is SGHNT and CDR2 is YYREEE (reference sequence). The V and J ends lost 4 bases and 4 bases, in that order; junction bases with no gene match: 6. CDR3 length equals 15 residues. The CDR3 here is CASSLRSGRADTQYF. The DNA of the CDR3 is TGTGCCAGCAGCCTTAGAAGCGGGAGGGCAGATACGCAGTATTTT.

This chain links TRBV12-3 or TRBV12-4 with TRBJ1-2; 7 nucleotides agree with TRBD1. With V trimmed by 2 bases and J by 5 bases, 11 bases remained unmatched. This CDR3 has 16 residues. CDR3 in DNA: TGTGCCAGCAGTTTATACCAGGGGGATTTACGGTATGGCTACACCTTC. This encodes CASSLYQGDLRYGYTF.

CDR3 DNA sequence: TGTGCCACCAGCAGAGGACTAGCGAATGAGCAGTTCTTC. Residues: CATSRGLANEQFF. V and J are TRBV15 and TRBJ2-1; 8 nucleotides agree with TRBD2. After removal of 1 base from V and 7 bases from J, the junction contained 0 bases not matched to a gene. CDR1 and CDR2 (germline): LNHNV, YYDKDF (reference sequence). The CDR3 is made up of 13 amino acids.

The chain joins TRBV12-3 or TRBV12-4 to TRBJ2-5, with 7 bases matching TRBD1. The CDR3 loop spans 15 amino acids. The junction had 11 bases not matched to a gene; V was cut back by 5 bases and J by 5 bases. The CDR3 DNA reads TGTGCCAGCAGTCCCCCCGGGCAGGGGGTTGAGACCCAGTACTTC. Protein sequence: CASSPPGQGVETQYF.

This clonotype was seen a handful of times. The rearrangement joins TRBV15 to TRBJ2-5; D unresolved. CDR3 length equals 15 residues. Germline V gene lookup returns CDR1 LNHNV and CDR2 YYDKDF (reference sequence). Trimming left V 1 base short and J 0 bases short, with 9 bases between. Written as DNA, the CDR3 is TGTGCCACCAGCAGAGGGATGGGGTACCAAGAGACCCAGTACTTC. It encodes CATSRGMGYQETQYF.

This clonotype was seen a handful of times. V gene TRBV5-1 combines with J gene TRBJ2-1, with D maybe TRBD2 (7 bases). Germline V gives CDR1 SGHRS, CDR2 YFSETQ. The CDR3 extends over 12 amino acids. V was pared by 5 bases and J by 15 bases, with 18 bases between. The CDR3 loop reads CASSREGGRRFF. The CDR3 nucleotides are TGCGCCAGCAGTCGCGAGGGGGGGAGGAGGTTCTTC.

This sequence joins TRBV15 and TRBJ2-7; D unresolved. Trimming removed 0 bases at V and 2 bases at J, with 8 bases between. Germline loops: CDR1 LNHNV, CDR2 YYDKDF (reference sequence). The CDR3 contains 14 residues. CDR3 bases: TGTGCCACCAGCAGAGAGCGGAGCCCCTACGAGCAGTACTTC. Protein sequence: CATSRERSPYEQYF.

This clonotype has only a few counts. The V and J genes are TRBV11-2 and TRBJ2-3, with 7 bases identical to TRBD2. Germline V gene lookup returns CDR1 SGHAT and CDR2 FQNNGV. The CDR3 is 19 amino acids. V dropped 5 bases and J dropped 4; count of bases not matched to a gene: 21. CDR3 nucleotides: TGTGCCAGCAGCCCCAATCGGGTTGAGCGGGGATTACCGCCAGATACGCAGTATTTT. Protein product: CASSPNRVERGLPPDTQYF.

The V gene is TRBV11-2, the J gene TRBJ2-7; a possible D gene is TRBD1 (6 bases). This CDR3 is 13 amino acids long. Trimming shortened V by 5 bases and J by 4 bases, and 12 bases separated the two germline ends. Germline lookup yields CDR1 SGHAT and CDR2 FQNNGV. This CDR3 reads CASSRQTGYEQYF. The CDR3 region has the DNA TGTGCCAGCAGCCGACAGACAGGATACGAGCAGTACTTC.

The rearrangement uses TRBV21-1 and TRBJ2-3. TRBV21-1 is a pseudogene. The CDR3 is made up of 14 amino acids. The CDR3 loop reads CASRTLERTDTQYF. The DNA of the CDR3 is TGTGCCAGCCGCACTTTGGAGCGCACAGATACGCAGTATTTT.

In its sample, this clonotype was seen many times. This chain joins TRBV6-5 and TRBJ2-6, with D perhaps matching TRBD1 (6 bases). Trimming left V 4 bases short and J 2 bases short, with 9 bases between. The germline gives CDR1 MNHEY, CDR2 SVGAGI. The CDR3 has 15 amino acids. CDR3 amino acids: CASSLYRAGANVLTF. CDR3 bases: TGTGCCAGCAGTTTATACAGGGCTGGGGCCAACGTCCTGACTTTC.

The chain uses TRBV6-5 and TRBJ1-2; the D is unclear. CDR3 length equals 13 residues. The V gene lost 0 bases and the J gene lost 6 bases, with 8 bases spanning the gap. Germline V gene lookup returns CDR1 MNHEY and CDR2 SVGAGI. For the CDR3, the DNA is TGTGCCAGCAGTTACTCGCAAGGGAATGGCTACACCTTC. Translated, it gives CASSYSQGNGYTF.

J is TRBJ2-5 and V is TRBV9, with D perhaps TRBD1 (5 bases). The CDR3 length is 14 residues. Trimming shortened V by 4 bases and J by 4 bases, and 14 bases separated the two germline ends. Germline values: CDR1 SGDLS, CDR2 YYNGEE. This CDR3 is CASSPRSQGETQYF. CDR3 DNA: TGTGCCAGCAGCCCCCGTTCCCAGGGAGAGACCCAGTACTTC.

This clonotype came up a few times. The CDR3 DNA follows: TGTGCCAGCAGCTTACGCCCGACAGGGAAAGAGACCCAGTACTTC. Translation gives CASSLRPTGKETQYF. The chain couples TRBV7-3 to TRBJ2-5; 7 bases are shared with TRBD1. Germline V gene sequence: CDR1 SGHTA, CDR2 FQGTGA. CDR3 length: 15 amino acids. The V gene end was trimmed by 2 bases and the J gene end by 3 bases; junction bases not matched to a gene: 6.

The chain joins TRBV3-1 to TRBJ2-5; a weak D match, TRBD2 (6 bases). Germline CDR1 LGHDT, CDR2 YNNKEL (reference sequence). The ends were cut back, 0 bases at V and 5 bases at J, with 19 bases in the middle. The CDR3 length is 17 residues. The CDR3 spells CASSQDRRELSWETQYF. The DNA for the CDR3 is TGTGCCAGCAGCCAAGATCGGCGGGAACTAAGTTGGGAGACCCAGTACTTC.

The CDR3 DNA follows: TGTGCCAGCAGCGAAGGGGCCCGGGCCCAGTACTTC. As protein: CASSEGARAQYF. The chain carries TRBV7-2 and TRBJ2-5, with D perhaps TRBD1 (5 bases). Per the germline V gene, CDR1 is SGHTA and CDR2 is FQGNSA. V gave up 5 bases and J gave up 9 bases, with 13 bases separating them. The CDR3 spans 12 residues.

Ten or more counts support this clonotype. The V gene is TRBV20-1, the J gene TRBJ1-2; D ambiguous. From germline, CDR1 is DFQATT and CDR2 SNEGSKA (reference sequence). This CDR3 spans 12 amino acids. Trimming pared 2 bases from V and 2 bases from J, leaving 6 bases between. CDR3 region: CSARQRNYGYTF. CDR3 DNA sequence: TGCAGTGCTAGACAGAGAAACTATGGCTACACCTTC.

This chain connects TRBV20-1 to TRBJ2-7; D remains ambiguous. CDR1 is DFQATT and CDR2 is SNEGSKA in the germline V gene (reference sequence). The CDR3 spans 11 residues. The V end lost 5 bases, the J end lost 6 bases, and 11 bases lay between the germline ends. CDR3 sequence: CSAGVVGEQYV. The CDR3 region has the DNA TGCAGTGCTGGAGTAGTGGGCGAGCAGTACGTC.

CDR3 sequence reads: CASSPRDSPQETQYF. DNA for the CDR3: TGTGCCAGCAGCCCCCGGGACAGCCCCCAAGAGACCCAGTACTTC. This sequence joins TRBV4-2 and TRBJ2-5; 7 bases align to TRBD1. The CDR3 runs 15 residues. Germline values: CDR1 LGHNA, CDR2 YNFKEQ. V lost 4 bases and J lost 1; bases outside the gene matches: 6.

This clonotype was picked up a small number of times. The chain combines TRBV7-9 with TRBJ1-1, with D maybe TRBD1 (6 bases). Germline V gives CDR1 SEHNR, CDR2 FQNEAQ (reference sequence). The ends were cut back, 2 bases at V and 5 bases at J, with 15 bases in the middle. The CDR3 is made up of 15 amino acids. The CDR3 loop reads CASSLSAGAGTEAFF. CDR3 nucleotide sequence: TGTGCCAGCAGCTTATCGGCAGGGGCGGGTACTGAAGCTTTCTTT.

This chain uses TRBV5-1 with TRBJ2-7; TRBD2 matches 10 bases. The junction had 10 bases not matched to a gene; V was cut back by 4 bases and J by 6 bases. Germline-derived CDR1 and CDR2 are SGHRS and YFSETQ. The CDR3 has 15 residues. CDR3 nucleotide sequence: TGCGCCAGCAGCCAACTAGCGGGATCAAACGGCGAGCAGTACTTC. Its translation: CASSQLAGSNGEQYF.

There are a few counts of this clonotype. The chain is built from TRBV25-1 and TRBJ1-2, with D maybe TRBD1 (5 bases). The CDR3 sequence is 14 residues long. Germline V lookup: CDR1 MGHDK, CDR2 SYGVNS. V lost 2 bases and J lost 4, with 11 bases in between. Written as DNA, the CDR3 is TGTGCCAGCAGTGAACAGACAGCCATCTATGGCTACACCTTC. Protein sequence: CASSEQTAIYGYTF.

In this sample, this clonotype turned up many times. The chain joins TRBV6-5 to TRBJ1-5, with 10 positions matching TRBD1. J was trimmed by 4 bases and V by 0 bases; bases with no gene match: 0. CDR1 and CDR2 (germline): MNHEY, SVGAGI. This CDR3 has 15 residues. CDR3 nucleotide sequence: TGTGCCAGCAGTTACTCGGGACAGGGGAATCAGCCCCAGCATTTT. Translation: CASSYSGQGNQPQHF.